This passage covers 5 T cell receptor beta chains from one sample sequenced in a study of spatial heterogeneity in lung cancer. Overall study results and limits: How many expanded intratumoral alpha and beta TCRs were present tracked the tumor mutation count, which was a count of nonsynonymous mutations.

Each CDR3 protein gets one entry after TCRdb re-called the 5' RACE reads with MiXCR. Of over 1,500 distinct CDR3 sequences in the sample, around 8.9% were seen once. Their antigen targets remain unknown. Noted time point: sample taken at primary tumor resection. This specimen was lung tumor tissue, taken at surgery. The receptors derive from a female donor with early-stage non-small cell lung cancer.

The chain combines TRBV11-3 with TRBJ1-1; D may be TRBD1 (5 bases). V was pared by 3 bases and J by 1 base, with 9 bases between. Germline V CDR1 and CDR2: SGHNT, YENEEA. The CDR3 is 14 amino acids. CDR3 bases: TGTGCCAGCAGCTTTACAGGCCCGAACACTGAAGCTTTCTTT. This gives the protein CASSFTGPNTEAFF.

This clonotype is judged medium-sized. This chain joins TRBV20-1 and TRBJ2-3; 7 nucleotides agree with TRBD2. The CDR3 length is 18 residues. The ends lost 6 bases at V and 2 bases at J; junction bases unmatched: 20. Germline CDR1 is DFQATT and CDR2 is SNEGSKA (reference sequence). The CDR3 sequence: CSAGGLRTGRFDTDTQYF. CDR3 nucleotides: TGCAGTGCCGGGGGGTTGCGGACTGGAAGATTTGACACAGATACGCAGTATTTT.

This clonotype appeared a few times. The chain carries TRBV7-3 and TRBJ2-1, with D perhaps matching TRBD2 (6 bases). V dropped 5 bases and J dropped 0 bases, with 14 bases sitting between them. Germline V gives CDR1 SGHTA, CDR2 FQGTGA. CDR3 length: 16 residues. CDR3 protein: CASSPASASSYNEQFF. The CDR3 nucleotides read TGTGCCAGCAGCCCTGCTAGCGCGAGCTCCTACAATGAGCAGTTCTTC.

The chain employs TRBV21-1 and TRBJ2-3. TRBV21-1 is a pseudogene. CDR3 length: 14 amino acids. The CDR3 protein is CASSKGASTDTQYF. In nucleotides, the CDR3 is TGTGCCAGCAGCAAAGGGGCTAGCACAGATACGCAGTATTTT.

This clonotype counts as medium-sized. The chain recombines TRBV3-1 with TRBJ2-3, with 14 bases matching TRBD2. V shed 5 bases and J 5 bases; nucleotides not matched to a gene: 6. Germline CDR1 reads LGHDT; CDR2 reads YNNKEL (reference sequence). The CDR3 extends over 16 amino acids. CDR3 loop: CASSSTGLAGGDTQYF. The CDR3 bases are TGTGCCAGCAGCAGCACTGGACTAGCGGGGGGAGATACGCAGTATTTT.